This T cell receptor beta chain was identified in a study of T-cell memory formation after mild COVID-19. General study findings and limits: What remained unconfirmed was the SARS-CoV-2 specificity of second-wave clones peaking on day 37.

In regard to this clonotype: Antigen unknown.

Germline CDR1 reads DFQATT; CDR2 reads SNEGSKA (reference sequence). This CDR3 region has 13 residues. Between the trimmed V and J ends, which lost 3 bases and 5 bases, there was a span of 13 bases. TCRdb re-derived calls from the 5' RACE reads in MiXCR, one entry per CDR3 protein. The sample includes about 270,000 distinct CDR3 sequences, around 15% of them seen just once. The chain links TRBV20-1 to TRBJ2-5; no clear D gene. The sequence derives from a man aged 18 to 30 who had mild COVID-19 (a few samples of this study predate the infection). Cell type and time point are not known. The sequencing input was PBMCs or a T cell subset sorted from them (not recorded which). In DNA, the CDR3 is TGCAGTGCTAGTGGGCAGGCCGGGGAGACCCAGTACTTC. It yields the protein CSASGQAGETQYF.